This T cell receptor beta chain was recovered during a study of blood T cell repertoires in COVID-19. Study information: The analysed material was cDNA or gDNA that came from T cells, B-cell-depleted T cells, or PBMCs.

In germline, CDR1 is SGHDN, CDR2 FVKESK. CDR3 length: 16 residues. V was clipped by 3 bases and J by 4 bases; unmatched bases: 2. The method was immunoSEQ multiplex PCR; TCRdb's version includes in-frame clones alone and lacks a portion of them. The sample shows around 200,000 clones, under 90% of them seen only once. The clonotype comes from a human donor in a cohort sampled during active COVID-19. The chain couples TRBV14 to TRBJ2-1; 14 bases are a match to TRBD2. Sample: peripheral blood. The CDR3, as DNA: TGTGCCAGCAGCCACGGACTAGCGGGGGGTTACAATGAGCAGTTCTTC. This translates into CASSHGLAGGYNEQFF.